Shown below are 28 T cell receptor beta chains from a single sample sequenced in a study of cytomegalovirus exposure and HLA in healthy donors. Both 60 Vbeta primers and 13 Jbeta primers went into the PCR. Assay used: immunoSEQ multiplex PCR; TCRdb lists only in-frame clones, some missing. The table includes roughly 160,000 clones, 65% to 85% detected once. Sequenced input: PBMCs. The source of these receptors is a woman aged 25-40 years in good health and CMV-seropositive.

The CDR3 loop reads CASLPSTGDSLYEQYF. The DNA for the CDR3 is TGTGCCAGCCTTCCTTCTACAGGGGACTCACTTTACGAGCAGTACTTC. This rearrangement joins TRBV18 to TRBJ2-7; weak D call: TRBD1 (7 bases). With 8 bases removed from V and 4 bases from J, the gap between germline ends came to 24 bases. CDR3 length: 16 amino acids. Germline values: CDR1 KGHSH, CDR2 LQKENI.

The chain links TRBV25-1 to TRBJ1-5; no clear D. The germline V gene encodes CDR1 MGHDK and CDR2 SYGVNS. V lost 3 bases, J lost 5 bases, and 14 bases lay in between. The CDR3 is 15 residues long. This CDR3 is CASSDVWEGDQPQHF. The CDR3 DNA reads TGTGCCAGCAGTGACGTATGGGAGGGTGATCAGCCCCAGCATTTT.

This chain links TRBV6-5 with TRBJ1-1, with unresolved D. V shed 4 bases and J shed 1 base, with 16 bases lying between them. This CDR3 comprises 16 residues. Germline V CDR1 and CDR2: MNHEY, SVGAGI. The CDR3 spells CASSSSGRGKNTEAFF. The CDR3 DNA reads as TGTGCCAGCAGTTCCAGCGGGCGTGGAAAGAACACTGAAGCTTTCTTT.

The chain couples TRBV9 to TRBJ2-5; possible D gene TRBD1, 5 bases. V was cut by 3 bases and J by 5 bases, with 11 bases left in between. Germline-derived CDR1 and CDR2 are SGDLS and YYNGEE. The CDR3 sequence is 13 residues long. The CDR3 coding sequence is TGTGCCAGCAGCGAAGGGGTCCGGGAGACCCAGTACTTC. Translation: CASSEGVRETQYF.

This clone was found once. The chain recombines TRBV10-3 with TRBJ1-2; 7 bases match TRBD1. The CDR3 runs 14 residues. Germline CDR1 and CDR2: ENHRY and SYGVKD. The V and J ends lost 6 bases and 5 bases, in that order; junction bases with no gene match: 9. Written as DNA, the CDR3 is TGTGCCATCAGCAACTCACAGGGGTCGTATGGCTACACCTTC. Translated: CAISNSQGSYGYTF.

The chain uses TRBV5-1 and TRBJ2-1; 7 bases map to TRBD1. The V and J ends lost 4 bases and 6 bases, in that order; junction bases with no gene match: 7. From germline, CDR1 is SGHRS and CDR2 YFSETQ. This CDR3 is 14 amino acids long. CDR3 bases: TGCGCCAGCAGCCCGAGGGGGCCACCCAATGAGCAGTTCTTC. The encoded protein is CASSPRGPPNEQFF.

The gene calls are TRBV6-6 and TRBJ2-2; TRBD1 is a possible D gene (5 bases). Trimming cost V 2 bases and J 6 bases, with 7 bases left between them. Germline loops: CDR1 MNHNY, CDR2 SVGAGI (reference sequence). This CDR3 has 13 residues. CDR3 sequence: CASSYGAPGELFF. The CDR3, as DNA: TGTGCCAGCAGTTACGGGGCCCCCGGGGAGCTGTTTTTT.

The chain is built from TRBV10-3 and TRBJ2-7, with D possibly being TRBD2 (5 bases). CDR1 is ENHRY and CDR2 is SYGVKD in the germline V gene. The CDR3 runs 13 residues. The V end was cut by 10 bases, the J end by 4 bases, with 17 bases between. The CDR3 bases are TGTGCCACTGAAGAAGAGGGCAGTTACGAGCAGTACTTC. This sequence encodes CATEEEGSYEQYF.

The gene calls are TRBV7-2 and TRBJ2-3, with D maybe TRBD2 (5 bases). Germline V gene data show CDR1 as SGHTA and CDR2 as FQGNSA. Trimming took off 4 bases at V and 4 bases at J, with 15 bases between the two ends. The length of the CDR3 is 15 residues. CDR3 sequence reads: CASSSRRVWADTQYF. The CDR3 DNA reads as TGTGCCAGCAGCTCAAGGCGGGTTTGGGCAGATACGCAGTATTTT.

The chain combines TRBV18 with TRBJ1-5; 7 bases fit TRBD1. This CDR3 contains 18 residues. Trimming at V came to 3 bases and at J to 4 bases, leaving 15 bases not matched to a gene. Germline assignment: CDR1 KGHSH and CDR2 LQKENI. The CDR3 protein is CASSPNRGFSVSNQPQHF. CDR3 DNA sequence: TGTGCCAGCTCACCTAACAGGGGTTTTTCGGTATCAAATCAGCCCCAGCATTTT.

This clone was counted only a few times. The CDR3 spells CAISESYSGQYNEQFF. In DNA form, the CDR3 reads TGTGCCATCAGTGAGTCCTATTCCGGACAATACAATGAGCAGTTCTTC. This chain uses TRBV10-3 with TRBJ2-1; D possibly corresponds to TRBD1 (5 bases). This CDR3 is built from 16 residues. V lost 0 bases, J lost 4 bases, and 13 bases lay in between. Germline CDR1 and CDR2: ENHRY and SYGVKD.

The rearrangement joins TRBV2 to TRBJ1-1; D gene ambiguous. CDR1 is SNHLY and CDR2 is FYNNEI in the germline V gene. The CDR3 spans 16 residues. V lost 5 bases, J lost 4 bases, and 20 bases lay in between. The CDR3 nucleotides are TGTGCCAGCAGTCGGCACAACCAGCCCTCGGGCACTGAAGCTTTCTTT. Protein sequence: CASSRHNQPSGTEAFF.

This rearrangement joins TRBV5-1 to TRBJ1-3; D unresolved. The CDR3 loop spans 16 amino acids. Germline CDR1 is SGHRS and CDR2 is YFSETQ. Trimming took 1 base from V and 1 from J, leaving 12 bases between them. The CDR3 DNA reads as TGCGCCAGCAGCTTGTGGAGTCCGGGATCTGGAAACACCATATATTTT. Translation gives CASSLWSPGSGNTIYF.

This chain uses TRBV18 with TRBJ1-2; the match to TRBD1 covers 8 bases. Germline V gives CDR1 KGHSH, CDR2 LQKENI. With 3 bases clipped from V and 4 bases from J, the junction kept 7 bases outside the gene matches. The CDR3 is made up of 15 amino acids. For the CDR3, the DNA is TGTGCCAGCTCACCTGGGGTCGACAGGGGCTATGGCTACACCTTC. Translation gives CASSPGVDRGYGYTF.

This chain uses TRBV7-9 with TRBJ2-4, with D possibly being TRBD1 (6 bases). Germline lookup yields CDR1 SEHNR and CDR2 FQNEAQ (reference sequence). The V and J ends lost 5 bases and 1 base respectively, with 12 bases between them. This CDR3 contains 15 residues. CDR3 DNA: TGTGCCAGCAGCCCAGGGGTTTTGGCCAAAAACATTCAGTACTTC. It yields the protein CASSPGVLAKNIQYF.

V usage is TRBV30 and J usage is TRBJ1-2, with a tentative D call TRBD1 (6 bases). Germline CDR1 is GTSNPN and CDR2 is SVGIG (reference sequence). This CDR3 comprises 14 residues. V was trimmed by 1 base and J by 8 bases, leaving 17 bases between them. CDR3: CAWSGEGRGAGYTF. CDR3 sequence (DNA): TGTGCCTGGAGTGGAGAGGGCAGGGGAGCCGGCTACACCTTC.

Details on this clone: The same CDR3 also results from other DNA sequences found in this sample. J is TRBJ1-3 and V is TRBV11-2; unclear D gene. CDR1 and CDR2 from the germline V gene are SGHAT and FQNNGV. This CDR3 has 15 residues. Trimming removed 4 bases at V and 0 bases at J, with 10 bases between. CDR3 protein: CASSSTSPSGNTIYF. CDR3 bases: TGTGCCAGCAGCTCTACTTCCCCCTCTGGAAACACCATATATTTT.

The chain uses TRBV19 and TRBJ2-2; maybe TRBD1 (5 bases). CDR1 is LNHDA and CDR2 is SQIVND in the germline V gene (reference sequence). CDR3 length equals 13 residues. Trimming took off 5 bases at V and 5 bases at J, with 9 bases between the two ends. The CDR3 DNA sequence: TGTGCCAGTAGTTCCCGACAGACCGGGGAGCTGTTTTTT. It codes for CASSSRQTGELFF.

The V call is TRBV4-3, the J call TRBJ1-1, with D perhaps TRBD1 (5 bases). The CDR3 is 14 amino acids. V gave up 5 bases and J gave up 2 bases, with 12 bases separating them. From germline, CDR1 is LGHNA and CDR2 YSLEER. CDR3: CASSYTGGNTEAFF. Here the CDR3 DNA reads TGCGCCAGCAGCTATACGGGGGGTAACACTGAAGCTTTCTTT.

CDR3 DNA: TGTGCCAGCTCACCCTTCCGAGTCAGGGAGGAGGGGACCCAGTACTTC. It is translated as CASSPFRVREEGTQYF. This chain connects TRBV18 to TRBJ2-5; D might be TRBD2 (6 bases). The CDR3 totals 16 residues. V lost 3 bases, J lost 7 bases, and 21 bases lay in between. Germline-derived CDR1 and CDR2 are KGHSH and LQKENI. The full variable domain, with the rest looked up from reference TRBV18 and TRBJ2-5, is NAGVMQNPRHLVRRRGQEARLRCSPMKGHSHVYWYRQLPEEGLKFMVYLQKENIIDESGMPKERFSAEFPKEGPSILRIQQVVRGDSAAYFCASSPFRVREEGTQYFGPGTRLLVL.

The chain uses TRBV5-1 and TRBJ2-3; TRBD2 agrees at 10 bases. This CDR3 contains 17 residues. V gave up 5 bases and J gave up 0 bases; unmatched junction bases: 9. Germline V lookup: CDR1 SGHRS, CDR2 YFSETQ. CDR3 coding DNA: TGCGCCAGCAGGAAATTTTTAGCGGGGGGTAGCACAGATACGCAGTATTTT. Amino acids: CASRKFLAGGSTDTQYF.

The chain employs TRBV27 and TRBJ1-2, with 8 nucleotides matching TRBD1. With 5 bases clipped from V and 1 base from J, the junction kept 9 bases outside the gene matches. The CDR3 is 16 residues long. Germline V CDR1 and CDR2: MNHEY, SMNVEV (reference sequence). The CDR3 here is CASSPSTGDLNYGYTF. As DNA, the CDR3 is TGTGCCAGCAGTCCCTCGACAGGGGACCTTAACTATGGCTACACCTTC.

Only a few counts were recorded for this clone. The V call is TRBV15, the J call TRBJ2-5; 12 bases map to TRBD1. CDR1 is LNHNV, CDR2 YYDKDF, per germline (reference sequence). This CDR3 region has 20 residues. After removal of 0 bases from V and 5 bases from J, the junction contained 16 bases not matched to a gene. CDR3 protein: CATSRDPSGTGGETTETQYF. Written as DNA, the CDR3 is TGTGCCACCAGCAGAGACCCATCGGGGACAGGGGGCGAAACAACGGAGACCCAGTACTTC.

On this clone itself: Additional DNA sequences in this sample encode the identical CDR3. V gene TRBV19 combines with J gene TRBJ2-7; D perhaps matches TRBD2 (6 bases). V lost 1 base, J lost 2 bases, and 9 bases lay in between. CDR3 length: 14 amino acids. The V gene's germline CDR1 is LNHDA and CDR2 SQIVND (reference sequence). CDR3 DNA sequence: TGTGCCAGTAGTATAGGAGGACTAACCTACGAGCAGTACTTC. It codes for CASSIGGLTYEQYF.

The chain couples TRBV11-2 to TRBJ2-7; D gene unclear. There are 14 residues in the CDR3. V lost 4 bases, J lost 2 bases, and 12 bases lay in between. In germline, CDR1 is SGHAT, CDR2 FQNNGV. This CDR3 is CASSSSPHTYEQYF. CDR3 DNA sequence: TGTGCCAGCAGCTCCTCACCACACACCTACGAGCAGTACTTC.

Regarding this clone: Other DNA sequences in the sample encode the same CDR3. This chain uses TRBV7-2 with TRBJ2-3; tentatively, D is TRBD2 (5 bases). V was cut by 2 bases and J by 5 bases, with 11 bases left in between. The CDR3 has 14 residues. Germline V lookup: CDR1 SGHTA, CDR2 FQGNSA. This CDR3 is CASSLIGGGDTQYF. The CDR3 bases are TGTGCCAGCAGCTTAATCGGAGGTGGAGATACGCAGTATTTT.

The rearrangement uses TRBV5-1 and TRBJ2-3; D is possibly TRBD2 (6 bases). Germline CDR1 SGHRS, CDR2 YFSETQ. The CDR3 runs to 13 residues. V was cut by 4 bases and J by 4 bases, with 10 bases left in between. The DNA for the CDR3 is TGCGCCAGCAGCGGGACTGGGGCAGATACGCAGTATTTT. It translates to CASSGTGADTQYF.

V usage is TRBV18 and J usage is TRBJ2-1; D possibly corresponds to TRBD2 (7 bases). Trimming left V 3 bases short and J 10 bases short, with 22 bases between. This CDR3 spans 16 amino acids. Germline lookup yields CDR1 KGHSH and CDR2 LQKENI. This chain's CDR3 is CASSPQHRGGPMEQFF. The CDR3 bases are TGTGCCAGCTCACCCCAGCATAGGGGGGGTCCCATGGAGCAGTTCTTC.